This TCR beta chain stems from a study of blood T cell repertoires in COVID-19. Some clones are missing from TCRdb's copy, which holds only in-frame ones; the method was immunoSEQ multiplex PCR. The sample records around 130,000 clones, around 86% being singletons. The germline V and J ends were trimmed by 5 bases and 0 bases, with 11 bases remaining between them. The germline V gene has CDR1 MDHEN and CDR2 SYDVKM. CDR3 length equals 15 residues. The sample consisted of peripheral blood. V usage is TRBV28 and J usage is TRBJ2-1; D gene ambiguous. This TCR was recovered from a human donor in a cohort sampled during active COVID-19. The CDR3: CASSSRMSSYNEQFF. DNA for the CDR3: TGTGCCAGCAGTAGCAGGATGAGCTCCTACAATGAGCAGTTCTTC.